Listed below are T cell receptor beta chains from one sample, sequenced in a study of T cells after yellow fever vaccination. TCRdb recomputed calls from the 5' RACE reads with MiXCR, one row per CDR3 protein. Here the sample spans some 70,000 distinct CDR3 sequences, about 7% being singletons. The material sequenced was CD8+ T cells sorted from PBMCs, taken more than 35 days after the first yellow fever vaccination. These receptor sequences come from a man between 18 and 29 years old who received the YFV17D yellow fever vaccine. Both conserved end residues are part of each CDR3. A D gene is named only where the DNA matches it firmly. Expanded clones get a size class; other rows say once, few or many, or leave the size out.

d_gene	v_gene	j_gene	abundance	CDR3aa	CDR3nt
-	TRBV7-9	TRBJ2-7	few	CASTTVAGNEQYF	TGTGCCAGCACCACCGTCGCGGGGAACGAGCAGTACTTC
TRBD1	TRBV7-9	TRBJ2-2	many	CASSGDRGLEAGELFF	TGTGCCAGCAGCGGGGACAGGGGGCTGGAGGCCGGGGAGCTGTTTTTT
TRBD1	TRBV4-2	TRBJ1-1	many	CASSQDTGGSGAFF	TGTGCCAGCAGCCAAGATACAGGGGGCTCGGGAGCTTTCTTT
-	TRBV10-2	TRBJ2-7	many	CASSVSYEQYF	TGCGCCAGCAGTGTTTCCTACGAGCAGTACTTC
-	TRBV7-2	TRBJ2-1	many	CASSLDRGSSYNEQFF	TGTGCCAGCAGCTTAGATCGGGGGAGCTCCTACAATGAGCAGTTCTTC
-	TRBV21-1	TRBJ1-5	many	CASSNLGQGEFNQPQHF	TGTGCCAGCAGCAACCTAGGACAGGGCGAATTCAATCAGCCCCAGCATTTT
-	TRBV20-1	TRBJ2-3	many	CSATGPVTDTQYF	TGCAGTGCTACGGGTCCCGTAACAGATACGCAGTATTTT
-	TRBV29-1	TRBJ2-3	many	CSVEDLGERTDTQYF	TGCAGCGTTGAAGATCTCGGGGAAAGGACAGATACGCAGTATTTT
-	TRBV4-2	TRBJ2-6	-	CASSQHTGTGANALTF	TGTGCCAGCAGCCAACACACAGGGACCGGGGCCAACGCCCTGACTTTC
-	TRBV20-1	TRBJ2-1	many	CSARDPGGRSYNEQFF	TGCAGTGCTAGAGACCCCGGGGGGCGCTCCTACAATGAGCAGTTCTTC
-	TRBV20-1	TRBJ2-5	many	CSARLSGELQETQYF	TGCAGTGCTAGACTCTCGGGGGAGCTCCAAGAGACCCAGTACTTC
-	TRBV7-9	TRBJ2-7	many	CASSSGTQEQYF	TGTGCCAGCAGCTCCGGGACACAGGAGCAGTACTTC
-	TRBV5-6	TRBJ1-6	-	CASSLDGYYNSPLHF	TGTGCCAGCAGCTTGGACGGATACTATAATTCACCCCTCCACTTT
TRBD2	TRBV12-3/TRBV12-4	TRBJ2-3	many	CASRPGLAGIRKDTQYF	TGTGCCAGCAGACCAGGGCTAGCGGGGATCCGGAAAGATACGCAGTATTTT
TRBD2	TRBV11-2	TRBJ2-3	few	CASSSFLAGGPGDTQYF	TGTGCCAGCAGCTCCTTTCTAGCGGGGGGCCCGGGAGATACGCAGTATTTT
-	TRBV4-1	TRBJ1-1	-	CASSQGQGTEAFF	TGCGCCAGCAGCCAAGGGCAGGGGACTGAAGCTTTCTTT
-	TRBV7-2	TRBJ1-2	many	CASSLRGRYGYTF	TGTGCCAGCAGCTTAAGGGGCCGATATGGCTACACCTTC
-	TRBV20-1	TRBJ2-7	many	CSALSSFSYEQYF	TGCAGTGCTCTATCATCCTTCTCCTACGAGCAATACTTC
TRBD1	TRBV10-3	TRBJ2-5	few	CAISEGTGGEQETQYF	TGTGCCATCAGTGAGGGGACAGGGGGGGAACAAGAGACCCAGTACTTC
TRBD2	TRBV6-5	TRBJ2-7	many	CASSIGTTTSYEQYF	TGTGCCAGTTCCATTGGGACTACCACGTCCTACGAGCAGTACTTC
TRBD1	TRBV4-1	TRBJ2-3	few	CASSQEGRGPDTQYF	TGCGCCAGCAGCCAGGAAGGCAGGGGGCCAGATACGCAGTATTTT
TRBD2	TRBV3-1	TRBJ2-1	many	CASSPATGGSYNEQFF	TGTGCCAGCAGCCCTGCCACGGGGGGCTCCTACAATGAGCAGTTCTTC
-	TRBV5-1	TRBJ1-1	many	CASSLREVTEAFF	TGCGCCAGCAGCCTACGGGAGGTCACTGAAGCTTTCTTT
-	TRBV12-3/TRBV12-4	TRBJ2-5	-	CAFSLELWGHPDWGETQYF	TGTGCCTTCAGTTTAGAGCTCTGGGGACACCCGGATTGGGGAGAGACCCAGTACTTC
-	TRBV7-3	TRBJ2-3	few	CASSPSRTVPNTQYF	TGTGCCAGCAGCCCCAGCCGGACAGTCCCAAATACGCAGTATTTT
-	TRBV7-9	TRBJ2-5	-	CASSPEGKGVAKETQYF	TGTGCCAGCAGTCCCGAAGGGAAGGGCGTGGCGAAGGAGACCCAGTACTTC
TRBD1	TRBV29-1	TRBJ2-5	many	CSVDDRGSLGTQYF	TGCAGCGTTGATGACAGGGGGTCCCTCGGGACCCAGTACTTC
-	TRBV29-1	TRBJ2-7	many	CSVVLREQYF	TGCAGCGTTGTCCTGCGGGAGCAGTACTTC
TRBD1	TRBV4-1	TRBJ1-2	many	CASSPPETGFRYTF	TGCGCCAGCAGCCCGCCCGAGACAGGGTTTCGCTACACCTTC
-	TRBV12-3/TRBV12-4	TRBJ1-6	many	CASSFEGDRSSYNSPLHF	TGTGCCAGCAGTTTTGAGGGGGACCGGAGCTCCTATAATTCACCCCTCCACTTT
-	TRBV9	TRBJ2-1	many	CASSPSLEQFF	TGTGCCAGCAGCCCGAGTCTTGAGCAGTTCTTC
-	TRBV4-1	TRBJ2-7	few	CASSQGWGTVSYEQYF	TGCGCCAGCAGCCAAGGGTGGGGGACGGTCTCCTACGAGCAGTACTTC
-	TRBV5-1	TRBJ1-6	many	CASSLEGLGPRNSPLHF	TGCGCCAGCAGCTTGGAGGGCCTGGGCCCGCGAAATTCACCCCTCCACTTT
-	TRBV18	TRBJ2-7	few	CASSPGGRGEQYF	TGTGCCAGCTCACCAGGGGGTAGGGGCGAGCAGTACTTC
-	TRBV7-6	TRBJ2-2	few	CASSSPLGANTGELFF	TGTGCCAGCAGCTCCCCCCTCGGGGCGAACACCGGGGAGCTGTTTTTT
-	TRBV29-1	TRBJ2-3	few	CSVEDPRVPDTQYF	TGCAGCGTTGAAGATCCCAGGGTCCCAGATACGCAGTATTTT
-	TRBV29-1	TRBJ2-1	many	CSVEGLERGRNEQFF	TGCAGCGTTGAGGGCTTGGAGCGAGGTAGAAATGAGCAGTTCTTC
-	TRBV6-5	TRBJ2-3	many	CASSYLRGSTDTQYF	TGTGCCAGCAGTTACCTGCGGGGTAGCACAGATACGCAGTATTTT
TRBD1	TRBV5-1	TRBJ2-1	many	CASSQQGNYNEQFF	TGCGCCAGCAGTCAACAGGGGAACTACAATGAGCAGTTCTTC
TRBD1	TRBV9	TRBJ2-5	-	CASSPTGGVEETQYF	TGTGCCAGCAGCCCGACAGGGGGCGTAGAAGAGACCCAGTACTTC
-	TRBV4-3	TRBJ1-4	many	CASSQVRPGRKLFF	TGCGCCAGCAGCCAAGTAAGACCGGGAAGAAAACTGTTTTTT
-	TRBV16	TRBJ1-1	-	CASSQWVTEAFF	TGTGCCAGCAGCCAATGGGTCACTGAAGCTTTCTTT
TRBD2	TRBV11-1	TRBJ2-1	many	CASSSALAGAFPTYNEQFF	TGTGCCAGCAGCTCCGCACTAGCGGGGGCCTTTCCAACCTACAATGAGCAGTTCTTC
-	TRBV7-9	TRBJ1-1	many	CASSPRVSTEAFF	TGTGCCAGCAGCCCCAGGGTGAGCACTGAAGCTTTCTTT
-	TRBV19	TRBJ1-5	few	CASSRNMGGNQPQHF	TGTGCCAGTAGTCGAAATATGGGGGGCAATCAGCCCCAGCATTTT
-	TRBV7-2	TRBJ2-3	many	CASSSRGSSSTDTQYF	TGTGCCAGCAGCTCTAGGGGGAGTTCTAGCACAGATACGCAGTATTTT
TRBD1	TRBV7-9	TRBJ2-1	many	CASSLREQGPYNEQFF	TGTGCCAGCAGCTTACGGGAACAGGGGCCTTACAATGAGCAGTTCTTC
-	TRBV7-2	TRBJ2-3	many	CASSSTAYVDTQYF	TGTGCCAGCAGCTCGACAGCGTATGTAGATACGCAGTATTTT
TRBD1	TRBV6-5	TRBJ1-5	many	CASSYNRGYQPQHF	TGTGCCAGCAGTTATAACAGGGGGTATCAGCCCCAGCATTTT
-	TRBV5-1	TRBJ2-6	many	CASSLVTGTPSGANVLTF	TGCGCCAGCAGCTTGGTAACCGGGACTCCCTCTGGGGCCAACGTCCTGACTTTC
TRBD1	TRBV14	TRBJ2-5	many	CASSQGGQQETQYF	TGTGCCAGCAGCCAAGGGGGACAGCAAGAGACCCAGTACTTC
-	TRBV20-1	TRBJ2-7	many	CSAKGTDSSYEQYF	TGCAGTGCTAAAGGGACCGATAGCTCCTACGAGCAGTACTTC
-	TRBV4-1	TRBJ1-5	-	CASSSIPGHLPYSNQPQHF	TGCGCCAGCAGCTCCATTCCGGGACACCTTCCTTATAGCAATCAGCCCCAGCATTTT
-	TRBV7-8	TRBJ2-3	many	CASSSSSIGGHGDTQYF	TGTGCCAGCAGCTCCTCGTCTATAGGGGGGCACGGAGATACGCAGTATTTT
-	TRBV6-5	TRBJ2-1	few	CASSWGVGMRNEQFF	TGTGCCAGCAGTTGGGGGGTGGGGATGAGGAATGAGCAGTTCTTC
-	TRBV4-3	TRBJ2-3	few	CASSQPPVGSSADTQYF	TGCGCCAGCAGCCAACCCCCAGTCGGATCATCGGCGGATACGCAGTATTTT
TRBD1	TRBV20-1	TRBJ1-1	few	CSARAIQGDPEAFF	TGCAGTGCTAGAGCCATACAGGGGGACCCTGAAGCTTTCTTT
-	TRBV4-1	TRBJ1-1	-	CASSQDRGRMNTEAFF	TGCGCCAGCAGCCAAGATAGGGGACGGATGAACACTGAAGCTTTCTTT
-	TRBV5-4	TRBJ2-1	few	CASTPFSGDYNEQFF	TGTGCCAGCACCCCCTTTTCGGGAGACTACAATGAGCAGTTCTTC